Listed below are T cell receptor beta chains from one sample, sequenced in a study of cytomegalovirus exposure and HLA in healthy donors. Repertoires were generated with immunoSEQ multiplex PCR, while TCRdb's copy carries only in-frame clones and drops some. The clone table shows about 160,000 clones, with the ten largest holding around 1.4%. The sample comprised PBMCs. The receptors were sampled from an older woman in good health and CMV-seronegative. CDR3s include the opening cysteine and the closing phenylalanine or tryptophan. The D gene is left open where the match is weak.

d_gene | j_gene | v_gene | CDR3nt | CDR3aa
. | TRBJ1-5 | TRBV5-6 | TGTGCCAGCAGCTTGGATTCGACCTCAGGGCCCCAGCATTTT | CASSLDSTSGPQHF
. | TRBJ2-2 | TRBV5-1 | TGCGCCAGCAGCCTTGCTCAGGAGAACACCGGGGAGCTGTTTTTT | CASSLAQENTGELFF
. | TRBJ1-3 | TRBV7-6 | TGTGCCAGCAGTTCGGGGGGGCCTACGACTGGAAACACCATATATTTT | CASSSGGPTTGNTIYF
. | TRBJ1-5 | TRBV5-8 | TGTGCCAGCAGCTTGGGTACAACAGGGAAACAGCAGCCCCAGCATTTT | CASSLGTTGKQQPQHF
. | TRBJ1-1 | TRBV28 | TGTGCCAGCAGCTCCAACAGGGTTGGCACTGAAGCTTTCTTT | CASSSNRVGTEAFF
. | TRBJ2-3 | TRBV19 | TGTGCCAGTAGTAGGGCTGCAGATACGCAGTATTTT | CASSRAADTQYF
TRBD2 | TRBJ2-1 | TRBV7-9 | TGTGCCAGCAGCTTAGTAGCGGGAGAAATAGGGCAGTTCTTC | CASSLVAGEIGQFF
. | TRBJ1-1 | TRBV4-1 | TGCGCCAGCAGCCAAGTGGAGGAGGCATACACTGAAGCTTTCTTT | CASSQVEEAYTEAFF
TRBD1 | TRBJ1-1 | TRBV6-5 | TGTGCCAGCAGTCGTCGACAGGGTAATGATGAAGCTTTCTTT | CASSRRQGNDEAFF
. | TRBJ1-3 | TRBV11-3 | TGTGCCAGCAGCTTGACAGGCGGCAACACCATATATTTT | CASSLTGGNTIYF
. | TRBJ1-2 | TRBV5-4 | TGTGCCAGCAGCAGCGCACGAAATTATTTGGGCTACACCTTC | CASSSARNYLGYTF
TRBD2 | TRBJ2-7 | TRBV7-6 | TGTGCCAGCAGCCTTAGCGGGAGAGTCTACGAGCAGTACTTC | CASSLSGRVYEQYF
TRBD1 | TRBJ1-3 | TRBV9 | TGTGCCAGCAGCGTGGGACAGGGAGGGCCTGGAAACACCATATATTTT | CASSVGQGGPGNTIYF
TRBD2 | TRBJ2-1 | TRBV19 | TGTGCCAGTAGTCTCCCAGGACTAGTCTATGAGCAGTTCTTC | CASSLPGLVYEQFF
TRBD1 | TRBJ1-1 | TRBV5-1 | TGCGCCAGCAGCGAAACAGGGGGCGCGGGCACTGAAGCTTTCTTT | CASSETGGAGTEAFF
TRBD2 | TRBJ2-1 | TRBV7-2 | TGTGCCAGCAGCTTATCTAGCGGGGGCTACAATGAGCAGTTCTTC | CASSLSSGGYNEQFF
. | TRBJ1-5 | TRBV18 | TGTGCCAGCTCACTTGACCGGAGGGGCAGCGGCAATCAGCCCCAGCATTTT | CASSLDRRGSGNQPQHF
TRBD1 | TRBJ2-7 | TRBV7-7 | TGTGCCAGCAGCCTGGACAGGGGGGTCGAGCAGTACTTC | CASSLDRGVEQYF
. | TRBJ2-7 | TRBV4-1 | TGCGCCAGCAGCCAAGGGGCCGGGGGAAGCTCCTACGAGCAGTACTTC | CASSQGAGGSSYEQYF
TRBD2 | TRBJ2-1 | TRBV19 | TGTGCCAGTAGTATGAAACTAGCGGGGGGAGGGAGCTCCTACAATGGGCAGTTCTTC | CASSMKLAGGGSSYNGQFF
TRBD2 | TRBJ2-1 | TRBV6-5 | TGTGCCAGCAGTTACGGGCTAGCGGGAGGTTATGAGCAGTTCTTC | CASSYGLAGGYEQFF
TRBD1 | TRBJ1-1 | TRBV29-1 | TGCAGCGTCCGAGGACAGGGGGGCACTGAAGCTTTCTTT | CSVRGQGGTEAFF
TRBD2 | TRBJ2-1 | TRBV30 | TGTGCCTGGAATAACCCGGGACTAGCGGGATATGAGCAGTTCTTC | CAWNNPGLAGYEQFF
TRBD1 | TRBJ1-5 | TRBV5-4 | TGTGCCATCCCTTATACTAGACAGGGGAGTGATCAGCCCCAGCATTTT | CAIPYTRQGSDQPQHF
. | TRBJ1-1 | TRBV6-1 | TGTGCCAGCACTGGGGAGGCTGAAGCTTTCTTT | CASTGEAEAFF
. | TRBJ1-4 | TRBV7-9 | TGTGCCAGCAGCTTCGGTTCAGGGGCAAGATGGACTAATGAAAAACTGTTTTTT | CASSFGSGARWTNEKLFF
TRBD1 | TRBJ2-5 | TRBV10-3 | TGTGCCATCAGCCTAGGTTTACTCCGGGACAGGGGCCAAGAGACCCAGTACTTC | CAISLGLLRDRGQETQYF
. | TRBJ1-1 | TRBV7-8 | TGTGCCAGCAGCCCTGCTCGGGTGAACACTGAAGCTTTCTTT | CASSPARVNTEAFF
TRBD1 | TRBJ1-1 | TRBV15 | TGTGCCACCAGCAGAGATCTTCGGACAGGGGATGTGAGTGAAGCTTTCTTT | CATSRDLRTGDVSEAFF
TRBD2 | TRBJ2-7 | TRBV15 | TGTGCCACCAGCAGAGATCGCCTAGCGGGAGACGAGCAGTACTTC | CATSRDRLAGDEQYF
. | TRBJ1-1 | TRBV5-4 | TGTGCCAGCAGCTTGAGTGCCTTTAGCACTGAAGCTTTCTTT | CASSLSAFSTEAFF
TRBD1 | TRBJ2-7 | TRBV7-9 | TGTGCCAGCAGCTTAGCATACCCCCGGGACAGGGTCCACGAGCAGTACTTC | CASSLAYPRDRVHEQYF
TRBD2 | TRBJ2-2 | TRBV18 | TGTGCCAGCTCGCTTACTAGCGACGTTAACACCGGGGAGCTGTTTTTT | CASSLTSDVNTGELFF
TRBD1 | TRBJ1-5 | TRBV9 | TGTGCCAGCAGTCCAGGGACAGGGGACAATCAGCCCCAGCATTTT | CASSPGTGDNQPQHF
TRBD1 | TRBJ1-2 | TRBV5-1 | TGCGCCAGCAGCTACGGGACAGGGTTTGGTTATGGCTACACCTTC | CASSYGTGFGYGYTF
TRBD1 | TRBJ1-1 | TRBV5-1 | TGCGCCAGCAGTTTCGGACAGGCCAGAACCTTGAACACTGAAGCTTTCTTT | CASSFGQARTLNTEAFF
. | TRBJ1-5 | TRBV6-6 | TGTGCCAGCAGTACGCAGGGATCGAGAAATCAGCCCCAGCATTTT | CASSTQGSRNQPQHF